This T cell receptor (beta chain) is drawn from a study of blood T cell repertoires in COVID-19. For the study at large: Researchers got acute and convalescent COVID-19 samples from the United States, Italy and Spain. The analysed material was cDNA or gDNA that came from T cells, B-cell-depleted T cells, or PBMCs.

As processed by the authors: Amplified reference gene primers provided the basis for estimating nucleated cell counts. Sequencing used immunoSEQ multiplex PCR; TCRdb keeps in-frame clones, though not all of them. V and J calls and clone size come straight from that table; D and trimming were deduced from the DNA. This table holds 200,000 to 250,000 clones, roughly 84% found once. This TCR derives from a man younger than 45 with active or convalescent COVID-19. Sequencing was carried out using peripheral blood.

This CDR3 reads CASSRQGGYTF. The DNA of the CDR3 is TGTGCCAGCAGCCGACAGGGCGGCTACACCTTC. J is TRBJ1-2 and V is TRBV5-4; TRBD1 matches 7 bases. The trim removed 4 bases at V and 8 bases at J, leaving 2 bases unmatched. The CDR3 covers 11 residues. The germline V gene encodes CDR1 SGHNT and CDR2 YYREEE (reference sequence).